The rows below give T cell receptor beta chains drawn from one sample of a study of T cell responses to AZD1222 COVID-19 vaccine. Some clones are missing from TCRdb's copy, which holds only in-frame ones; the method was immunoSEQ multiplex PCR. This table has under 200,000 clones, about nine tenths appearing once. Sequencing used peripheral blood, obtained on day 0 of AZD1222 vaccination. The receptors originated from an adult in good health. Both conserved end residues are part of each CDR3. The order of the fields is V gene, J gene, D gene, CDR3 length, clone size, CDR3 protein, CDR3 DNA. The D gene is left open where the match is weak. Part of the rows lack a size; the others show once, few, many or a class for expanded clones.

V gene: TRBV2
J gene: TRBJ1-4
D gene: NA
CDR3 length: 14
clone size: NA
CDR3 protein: CASSVHSRTEKLFF
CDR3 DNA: TGTGCCAGCAGTGTTCACTCGAGGACTGAAAAACTGTTTTTT

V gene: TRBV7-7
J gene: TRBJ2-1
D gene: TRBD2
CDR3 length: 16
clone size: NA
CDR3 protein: CASSPLGLAGVNEQFF
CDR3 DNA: TGTGCCAGCAGCCCGCTGGGACTAGCGGGAGTGAATGAGCAGTTCTTC

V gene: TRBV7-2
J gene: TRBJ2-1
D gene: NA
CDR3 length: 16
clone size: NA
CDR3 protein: CASTSPGSILYNEQFF
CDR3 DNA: TGTGCCAGCACGTCTCCGGGGTCCATCCTTTACAATGAGCAGTTCTTC

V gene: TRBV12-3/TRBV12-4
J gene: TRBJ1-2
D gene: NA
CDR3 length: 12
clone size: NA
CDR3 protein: CASSPPNYGYTF
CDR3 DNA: TGTGCCAGCAGTCCCCCTAACTATGGCTACACCTTC

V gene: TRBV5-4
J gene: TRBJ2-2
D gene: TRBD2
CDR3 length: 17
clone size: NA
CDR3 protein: CASSRELAGADTGELFF
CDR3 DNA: TGTGCCAGCAGCAGGGAATTAGCGGGAGCAGACACCGGGGAGCTGTTTTTT

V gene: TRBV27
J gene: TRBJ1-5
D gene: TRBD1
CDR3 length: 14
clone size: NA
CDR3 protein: CASSQQGYNQPQHF
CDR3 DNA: TGTGCCAGCAGTCAACAGGGGTACAATCAGCCCCAGCATTTT

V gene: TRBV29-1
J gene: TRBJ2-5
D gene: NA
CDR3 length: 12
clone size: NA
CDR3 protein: CSVGTDQETQYF
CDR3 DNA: TGCAGCGTGGGGACTGACCAAGAGACCCAGTACTTC

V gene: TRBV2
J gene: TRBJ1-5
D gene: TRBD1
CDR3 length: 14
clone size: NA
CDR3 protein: CASSGGRGQQPQHF
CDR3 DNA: TGTGCCAGCAGTGGGGGCAGGGGGCAACAGCCCCAGCATTTT

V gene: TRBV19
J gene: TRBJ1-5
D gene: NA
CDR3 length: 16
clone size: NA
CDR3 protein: CASSIDLLGKNQPQHF
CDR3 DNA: TGTGCCAGTAGTATAGATCTGCTAGGGAAAAATCAGCCCCAGCATTTT

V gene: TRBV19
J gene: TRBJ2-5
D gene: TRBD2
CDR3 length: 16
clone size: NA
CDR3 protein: CASRRRGRGAQETQYF
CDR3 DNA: TGTGCCAGTCGTCGCCGGGGGCGGGGGGCCCAAGAGACCCAGTACTTC

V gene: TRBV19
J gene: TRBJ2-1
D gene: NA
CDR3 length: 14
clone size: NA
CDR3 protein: CASSIVTHYNEQFF
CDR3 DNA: TGTGCCAGTAGTATAGTTACCCACTACAATGAGCAGTTCTTC

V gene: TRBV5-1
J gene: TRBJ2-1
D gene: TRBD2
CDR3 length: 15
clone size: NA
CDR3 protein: CASSLESSGRDEQFF
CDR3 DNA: TGCGCCAGCAGCTTGGAGTCTAGCGGGAGAGATGAGCAGTTCTTC

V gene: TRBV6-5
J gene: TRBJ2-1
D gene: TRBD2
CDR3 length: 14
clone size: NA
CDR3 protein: CASSPSGRRNEQFF
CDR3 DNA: TGTGCCAGCAGTCCGAGCGGGAGGAGAAATGAGCAGTTCTTC

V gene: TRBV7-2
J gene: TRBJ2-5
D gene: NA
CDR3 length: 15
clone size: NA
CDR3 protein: CASSLSSALGETQYF
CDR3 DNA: TGTGCCAGCAGCTTATCGTCGGCTCTCGGGGAGACCCAGTACTTC

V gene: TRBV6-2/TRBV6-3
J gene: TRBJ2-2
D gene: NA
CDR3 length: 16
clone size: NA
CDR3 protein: CASSYPGGTDTGELFF
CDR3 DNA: TGTGCCAGCAGTTACCCTGGGGGGACGGACACCGGGGAGCTGTTTTTT

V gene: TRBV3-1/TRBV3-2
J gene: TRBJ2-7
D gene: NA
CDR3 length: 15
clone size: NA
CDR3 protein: CASSAIQGRGYEQYF
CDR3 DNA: TGTGCCAGCAGCGCCATCCAGGGTAGAGGCTACGAGCAGTACTTC

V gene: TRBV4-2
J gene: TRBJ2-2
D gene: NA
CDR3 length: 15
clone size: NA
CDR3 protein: CASSPGIDVTGELFF
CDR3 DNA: TGTGCCAGCAGCCCCGGGATAGACGTCACCGGGGAGCTGTTTTTT

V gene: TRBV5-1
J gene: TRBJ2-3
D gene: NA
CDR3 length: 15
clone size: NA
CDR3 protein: CASSPQGRGWDTQYF
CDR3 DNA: TGCGCCAGCAGCCCACAGGGGCGGGGTTGGGATACGCAGTATTTT

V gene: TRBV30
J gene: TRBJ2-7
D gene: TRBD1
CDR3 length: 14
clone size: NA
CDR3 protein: CAWRYRGSSYEQYF
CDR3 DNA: TGTGCCTGGAGGTACAGGGGGAGCTCCTACGAGCAGTACTTC

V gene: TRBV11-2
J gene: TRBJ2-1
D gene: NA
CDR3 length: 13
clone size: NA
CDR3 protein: CASSLQGNNEQFF
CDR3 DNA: TGTGCCAGCAGCTTACAGGGTAACAATGAGCAGTTCTTC

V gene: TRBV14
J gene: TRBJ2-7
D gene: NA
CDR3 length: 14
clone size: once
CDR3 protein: CASSQGSMFYEQYF
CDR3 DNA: TGTGCCAGCAGCCAGGGGTCCATGTTCTACGAGCAGTACTTC

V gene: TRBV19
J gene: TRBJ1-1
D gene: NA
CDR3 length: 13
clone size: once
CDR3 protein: CASKVMMNTEAFF
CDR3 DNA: TGTGCCAGTAAAGTAATGATGAACACTGAAGCTTTCTTT

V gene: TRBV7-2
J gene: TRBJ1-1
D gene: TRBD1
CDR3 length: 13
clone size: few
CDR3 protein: CASYRGMNTEAFF
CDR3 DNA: TGTGCCAGTTACAGGGGCATGAACACTGAAGCTTTCTTT

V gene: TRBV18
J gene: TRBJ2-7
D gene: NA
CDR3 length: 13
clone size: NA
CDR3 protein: CASTTRSPYEQYF
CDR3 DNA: TGTGCCAGCACAACCCGAAGTCCCTACGAGCAGTACTTC

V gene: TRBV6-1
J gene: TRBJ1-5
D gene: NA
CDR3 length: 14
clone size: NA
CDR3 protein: CASSEARFSQPQHF
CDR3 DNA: TGTGCCAGCAGTGAAGCTCGTTTCAGTCAGCCCCAGCATTTT

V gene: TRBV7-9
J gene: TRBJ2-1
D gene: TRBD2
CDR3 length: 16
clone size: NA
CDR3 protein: CASSLALAGQYNEQFF
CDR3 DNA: TGTGCCAGCAGCTTAGCGCTAGCGGGGCAGTACAATGAGCAGTTCTTC

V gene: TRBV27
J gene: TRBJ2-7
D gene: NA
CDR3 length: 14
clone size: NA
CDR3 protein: CASRGSSPSYEQYF
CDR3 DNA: TGTGCCAGCAGGGGAAGCAGTCCGTCCTACGAGCAGTACTTC

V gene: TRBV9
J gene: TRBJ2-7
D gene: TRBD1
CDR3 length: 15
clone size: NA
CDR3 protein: CASSPRGTGSYEQYF
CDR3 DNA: TGTGCCAGCAGCCCGAGGGGGACAGGGTCCTACGAGCAGTACTTC

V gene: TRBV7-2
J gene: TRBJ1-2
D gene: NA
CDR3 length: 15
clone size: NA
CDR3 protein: CASSRGGGRNYGYTF
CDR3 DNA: TGTGCCAGCAGCCGCGGTGGCGGAAGAAACTATGGCTACACCTTC

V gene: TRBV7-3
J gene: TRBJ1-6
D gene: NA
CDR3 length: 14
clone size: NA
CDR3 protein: CASSSGSNNSPLHF
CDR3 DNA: TGTGCCAGCAGCTCCGGATCCAATAATTCACCCCTCCACTTT

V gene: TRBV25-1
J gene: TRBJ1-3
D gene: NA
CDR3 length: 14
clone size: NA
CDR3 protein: CASSETGPGNTIYF
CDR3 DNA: TGTGCCAGCAGTGAGACAGGCCCAGGAAACACCATATATTTT

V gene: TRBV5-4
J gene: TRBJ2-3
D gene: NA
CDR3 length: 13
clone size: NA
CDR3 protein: CASSSESTDTQYF
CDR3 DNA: TGTGCCAGCAGCTCGGAAAGCACAGATACGCAGTATTTT

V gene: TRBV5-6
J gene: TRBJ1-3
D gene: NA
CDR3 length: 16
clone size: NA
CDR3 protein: CASSLAGGAQGNTIYF
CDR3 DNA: TGTGCCAGCAGCTTGGCGGGCGGGGCGCAAGGAAACACCATATATTTT

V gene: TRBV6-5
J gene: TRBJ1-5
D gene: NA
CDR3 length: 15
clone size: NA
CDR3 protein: CASSYSLTGNQPQHF
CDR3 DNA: TGTGCCAGCAGTTACTCTCTGACGGGCAATCAGCCCCAGCATTTT

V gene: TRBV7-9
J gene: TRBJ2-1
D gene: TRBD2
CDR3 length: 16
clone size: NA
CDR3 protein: CASSFPGGLAGNEQFF
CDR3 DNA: TGTGCCAGCAGCTTTCCAGGGGGACTAGCTGGCAATGAGCAGTTCTTC

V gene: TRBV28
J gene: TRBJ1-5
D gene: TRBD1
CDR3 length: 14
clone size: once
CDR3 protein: CATRGTAQSEPQHF
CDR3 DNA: TGTGCCACTCGCGGGACAGCCCAATCGGAGCCCCAGCATTTT

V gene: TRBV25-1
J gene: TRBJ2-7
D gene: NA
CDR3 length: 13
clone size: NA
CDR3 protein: CASSGYQGFEQYF
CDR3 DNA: TGTGCCAGCAGTGGATACCAGGGGTTCGAGCAGTACTTC

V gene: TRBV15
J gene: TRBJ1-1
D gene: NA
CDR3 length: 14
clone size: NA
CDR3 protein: CATSRSWGITEAFF
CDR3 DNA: TGTGCCACCAGCAGAAGTTGGGGAATCACTGAAGCTTTCTTT

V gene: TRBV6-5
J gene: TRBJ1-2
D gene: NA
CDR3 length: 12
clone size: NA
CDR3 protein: CASSYRLGGATF
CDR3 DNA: TGTGCCAGCAGTTACCGACTCGGGGGAGCCACCTTC

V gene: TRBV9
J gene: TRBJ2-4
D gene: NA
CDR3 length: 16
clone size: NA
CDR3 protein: CASSVGANREVNIQYF
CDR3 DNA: TGTGCCAGCAGCGTAGGTGCTAACAGGGAGGTGAACATTCAGTACTTC

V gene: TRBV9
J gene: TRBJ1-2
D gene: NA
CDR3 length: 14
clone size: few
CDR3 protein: CASSGGLGAYGYTF
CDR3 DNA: TGTGCCAGCAGCGGGGGCTTGGGGGCCTATGGCTACACCTTC

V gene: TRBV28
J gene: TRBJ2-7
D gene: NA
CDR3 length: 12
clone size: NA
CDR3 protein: CASEGRSYEQYF
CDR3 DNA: TGTGCAAGCGAGGGGCGCTCCTACGAGCAGTACTTC

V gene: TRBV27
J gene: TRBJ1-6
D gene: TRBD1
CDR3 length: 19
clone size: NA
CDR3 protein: CASSFSRTGLSSYNSPLHF
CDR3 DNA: TGTGCCAGCAGTTTCTCCAGGACAGGGTTGAGCTCCTATAATTCACCCCTCCACTTT

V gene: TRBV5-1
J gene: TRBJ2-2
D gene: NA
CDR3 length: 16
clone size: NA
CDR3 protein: CASSLAQIVRGGELFF
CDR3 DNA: TGCGCCAGCAGCTTGGCCCAAATTGTTAGGGGCGGGGAGCTGTTTTTT

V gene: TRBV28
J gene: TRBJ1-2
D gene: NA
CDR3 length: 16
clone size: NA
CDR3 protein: CASSSILSTFNYGYTF
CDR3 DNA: TGTGCCAGCAGTTCAATCCTCTCGACTTTTAACTATGGCTACACCTTC

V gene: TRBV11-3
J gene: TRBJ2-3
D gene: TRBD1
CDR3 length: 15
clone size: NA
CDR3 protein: CASSPGGGGTDTQYF
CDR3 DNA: TGTGCCAGCAGCCCAGGGGGTGGAGGAACAGATACGCAGTATTTT

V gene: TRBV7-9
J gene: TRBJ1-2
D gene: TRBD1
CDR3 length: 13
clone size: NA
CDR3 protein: CASSSPGQYGYTF
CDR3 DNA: TGTGCCAGCAGCTCCCCGGGACAGTATGGCTACACCTTC

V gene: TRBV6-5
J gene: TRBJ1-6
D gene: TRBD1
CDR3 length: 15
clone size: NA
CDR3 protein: CASSDKGQIDSPLHF
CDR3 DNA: TGTGCCAGCAGCGACAAGGGACAGATAGATTCACCCCTCCACTTT

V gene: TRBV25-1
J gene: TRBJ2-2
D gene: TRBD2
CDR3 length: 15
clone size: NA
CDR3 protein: CASSTKREGTGELFF
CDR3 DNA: TGTGCCAGCAGTACAAAGCGGGAGGGGACCGGGGAGCTGTTTTTT

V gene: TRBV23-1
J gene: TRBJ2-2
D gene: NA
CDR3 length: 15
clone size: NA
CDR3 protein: CASSRNRTTTGELFF
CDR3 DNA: TGCGCCAGCAGTCGGAACAGAACTACCACCGGGGAGCTGTTTTTT

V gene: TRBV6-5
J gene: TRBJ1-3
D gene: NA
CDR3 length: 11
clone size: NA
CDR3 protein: CASTGGNTIYF
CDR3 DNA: TGTGCCAGCACAGGTGGAAACACCATATATTTT

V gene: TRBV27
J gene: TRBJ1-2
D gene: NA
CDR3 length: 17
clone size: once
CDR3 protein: CASSLWGRAGELYGYTF
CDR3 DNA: TGTGCCAGCAGTTTGTGGGGTCGGGCAGGGGAGCTATATGGCTACACCTTC